This T cell receptor beta chain came from a study of T cells after yellow fever vaccination. As for the study in general: The SMART-Seq v4 Ultra Low Input method served to prepare the low-cell-number fractions.

The study's findings and limits: Just a small share of clonotypes turned up in the CD4 compartment as well as the CD8 compartment. Booster samples showed a return of most primary-vaccination clones (under 97% CD4, 88% CD8).

Researchers made TCR cDNA using 5'RACE template switching, and this step added a universal primer site and UMIs. TCRdb processed the 5' RACE reads anew with MiXCR; each CDR3 protein has one entry. Of under 250,000 distinct CDR3 sequences listed, 6.9% were seen once; the top ten hold around 0.9%. This clonotype was detected ten times or more. Its antigen is undetermined. Trimming left V 5 bases short and J 4 bases short, with 15 bases between. The CDR3 covers 14 residues. Germline CDR1 reads SGHRS; CDR2 reads YFSETQ. This sequence joins TRBV5-1 and TRBJ2-5; D is perhaps TRBD1 or TRBD2 (5 bases each). The sample here was CD4+ T cells sorted from PBMCs, taken 15 days after the yellow fever booster vaccination. The sequence was obtained from a young man who received the YFV17D yellow fever vaccine. The chain's CDR3 is CASRTSGPRETQYF. DNA for the CDR3: TGCGCCAGCAGAACGTCGGGACCCCGAGAGACCCAGTACTTC.